One sample yielded the 7 T cell receptor beta chains listed below, sequenced in a study of cytomegalovirus exposure and HLA in healthy donors. 13 Jbeta primers and 60 Vbeta primers were used for the PCR. Sequenced by immunoSEQ multiplex PCR; TCRdb stores in-frame clones only, minus some. Among about 160,000 clones listed, over 80% were seen once. Sequenced sample: PBMCs. These receptors came from a girl between 10 and 17 years old in good health and CMV-seropositive.

Only a few counts were recorded for this clone. The CDR3 sequence is CASRNRDRGFYEQFF. CDR3 nucleotide sequence: TGTGCCAGCAGGAACCGGGACAGGGGGTTCTATGAGCAGTTCTTC. The rearrangement joins TRBV6-6 to TRBJ2-1; 11 positions match TRBD1. V lost 6 bases to trimming and J lost 8 bases; unmatched junction nucleotides: 9. CDR3 length: 15 residues. In germline, CDR1 is MNHNY, CDR2 SVGAGI (reference sequence).

The chain uses TRBV7-9 and TRBJ2-2; 10 bases align to TRBD2. The germline gives CDR1 SEHNR, CDR2 FQNEAQ (reference sequence). Trimming at V came to 6 bases and at J to 9 bases, leaving 13 bases not matched to a gene. The CDR3 loop spans 16 amino acids. CDR3 DNA sequence: TGTGCCAGCAGTAGCGGGAGGCCCACCTTAGACCGGGAGCTGTTTTTT. This translates into CASSSGRPTLDRELFF.

The gene calls are TRBV19 and TRBJ2-1, with TRBD1 matching over 10 bases. The junction had 4 bases not matched to a gene; V was cut back by 6 bases and J by 5 bases. The V gene's germline CDR1 is LNHDA and CDR2 SQIVND (reference sequence). The CDR3 extends over 14 amino acids. CDR3 sequence reads: CASRGQGFDNEQFF. The CDR3 nucleotides read TGTGCCAGTAGGGGACAGGGGTTCGACAATGAGCAGTTCTTC.

The gene calls are TRBV28 and TRBJ2-7, with D possibly matching TRBD1 (6 bases). The CDR3 consists of 14 residues. The V gene lost 5 bases and the J gene lost 6 bases, with 17 bases spanning the gap. Germline V lookup: CDR1 MDHEN, CDR2 SYDVKM. DNA of the CDR3: TGTGCCAGCAGTGCAGGGGATGGGAGATTCGAGCAGTACTTC. As protein: CASSAGDGRFEQYF. Combining the CDR3 with reference TRBV28 and TRBJ2-7 gives the whole variable domain DVKVTQSSRYLVKRTGEKVFLECVQDMDHENMFWYRQDPGLGLRLIYFSYDVKMKEKGDIPEGYSVSREKKERFSLILESASTNQTSMYLCASSAGDGRFEQYFGPGTRLTVT.

The V call is TRBV7-9, the J call TRBJ1-2; D gene unclear. The CDR3 contains 13 residues. Trimming stripped 3 bases from V and 4 bases from J, with 9 bases between. Germline CDR1 reads SEHNR; CDR2 reads FQNEAQ (reference sequence). CDR3 sequence reads: CASSFGSPYGYTF. The DNA of the CDR3 is TGTGCCAGCAGCTTCGGGAGCCCCTATGGCTACACCTTC.

This clone was seen a few times. The genes are TRBV5-1 and TRBJ2-5, with 12 bases lining up with TRBD2. This CDR3 is built from 21 residues. Per germline, CDR1 SGHRS and CDR2 YFSETQ. V shed 4 bases, J shed 5 bases, and the junction held 24 bases outside the gene matches. The CDR3 loop is CASSGGLAGGDRGYSPETQYF. The CDR3 DNA follows: TGCGCCAGCAGCGGGGGACTAGCGGGTGGGGATCGCGGGTACTCACCCGAGACCCAGTACTTC.

The rearrangement joins TRBV4-3 to TRBJ2-7, with 10 bases fitting TRBD2. The CDR3 loop spans 18 amino acids. The J segment lost 5 bases and the V segment lost 0 bases, leaving 13 bases of the junction unmatched. Looked up from germline, CDR1 is LGHNA and CDR2 is YSLEER. CDR3 in DNA: TGCGCCAGCAGCCAAGACGGGACCGGTAGCGGGGGGCCCCACGAGCAGTACTTC. It translates to CASSQDGTGSGGPHEQYF.